This T cell receptor beta chain was sequenced in a study of human T cells and chemical hapten exposure. Time point described: pre-sensitization, week 0. As for treatment: therapeutic diphenylcyclopropenone sensitization with weekly scalp DPC. Each CDR3 protein gets one entry after TCRdb re-called the RACE reads with MiXCR. The sample holds about 380,000 distinct CDR3 sequences, less than 6.5% seen once. The CDR3 sequence is 15 residues long. V lost 2 bases to trimming and J lost 4 bases, with 15 bases between them. Per germline, CDR1 SGHNT and CDR2 YYREEE (reference sequence). The source material was whole blood, sampled in connection with sensitization to the hapten diphenylcyclopropenone (DPC). The sequence was collected from a woman aged 45 to 65 with alopecia areata. Some clones in this sample may be carry-over from other donors' samples. The genes are TRBV5-4 and TRBJ1-2; D is perhaps TRBD1 (5 bases). The CDR3 protein is CASSFYQGGSYGYTF. In DNA, the CDR3 is TGTGCCAGCAGCTTTTACCAGGGAGGAAGCTATGGCTACACCTTC.